This T cell receptor beta chain was documented in a study of T cells in localized non-small cell lung cancer. The protocol was immunoSEQ multiplex PCR, while the TCRdb copy is restricted to in-frame clones and leaves out a portion. The table records roughly 72,000 clones, over 75% of them present only once. CDR1 and CDR2 from the germline V gene are LNHNV and YYDKDF (reference sequence). Between the trimmed V and J ends, which lost 3 bases and 1 base, there was a span of 7 bases. This CDR3 comprises 13 residues. Study-wide results and caveats: Higher T cell density in the blood was associated with longer overall survival, whereas higher adjacent-lung clonality associated with shorter survival. Heterogeneity stays possible, as sequencing covered only one tumor region. Peak T cell clonality was found in uninvolved adjacent lung, exceeding tumor. Among the top 100 tumor clones, a median around 50 appeared in adjacent lung.

Comments on this clone: Its antigen is as yet unknown. The sample contains more than one DNA sequence encoding this CDR3.

This receptor was obtained from a female donor of 60 years or more with stage I lung adenocarcinoma. The sample was peripheral blood, taken before any cancer treatment. The chain links TRBV15 to TRBJ2-7; D possibly matches TRBD1 or TRBD2 (5 bases each). The CDR3 is CATSRGRSYEQYF. CDR3 in DNA: TGTGCCACCAGCAGGGGACGTTCCTACGAGCAGTACTTC.